The 21 T cell receptor beta chains reported below all come from one sample, sequenced in a study of T cell responses to AZD1222 COVID-19 vaccine. Clones were read by immunoSEQ multiplex PCR, and TCRdb kept only the in-frame ones, dropping some. The sample has 120,000 to 150,000 clones; around nine tenths are singletons. The sequencing here drew on peripheral blood, taken on day 0 of MenACWY control vaccination. These receptors all come from an adult in good health.

The chain links TRBV18 to TRBJ2-2, with D possibly matching TRBD1 (5 bases). The CDR3 runs 15 residues. Trimming removed 3 bases from V and 4 bases from J, with 12 bases in between. In germline, CDR1 is KGHSH, CDR2 LQKENI. The CDR3 region is CASSPYQGITGELFF. CDR3 in DNA: TGTGCCAGCTCACCCTACCAGGGAATCACCGGGGAGCTGTTTTTT.

The chain couples TRBV4-1 to TRBJ1-2; 10 bases are shared with TRBD1. This CDR3 contains 16 residues. Germline V gene data show CDR1 as MGHRA and CDR2 as YSYEKL. V dropped 4 bases and J dropped 8; count of bases not matched to a gene: 13. The CDR3 DNA sequence: TGCGCCAGCAGCCCGACCCCCTGGGGACAGGGGATAGGCTACACCTTC. Amino acid sequence: CASSPTPWGQGIGYTF.

V and J are TRBV9 and TRBJ1-2; 10 positions match TRBD1. The V segment lost 2 bases and the J segment 8 bases; nucleotides outside the gene matches: 6. This CDR3 is 14 amino acids long. Germline-derived CDR1 and CDR2 are SGDLS and YYNGEE. The CDR3 here is CASSVDRGLRGYTF. DNA for the CDR3: TGTGCCAGCAGCGTCGACAGGGGGCTGCGGGGCTACACCTTC.

The chain combines TRBV3-1 (or the pseudogene TRBV3-2) with TRBJ1-1; D gene ambiguous. Germline V CDR1 and CDR2: LGHDT, YNNKEL (reference sequence). Trimming left V 4 bases short and J 5 bases short, with 20 bases between. The CDR3 runs 16 residues. CDR3 in DNA: TGTGCCAGCAGCCTACTCGGGATCGGCGAGGTAACTGAAGCTTTCTTT. The encoded protein is CASSLLGIGEVTEAFF.

The J gene is TRBJ1-6, the V gene TRBV28; D call uncertain. CDR1 and CDR2 (germline): MDHEN, SYDVKM. This CDR3 spans 12 amino acids. Trimming shortened V by 6 bases and J by 7 bases, and 7 bases separated the two germline ends. CDR3 in DNA: TGTGCCAGCAGGGCAGTCAATTCACCCCTCCACTTT. Translation gives CASRAVNSPLHF.

The rearrangement links TRBV28 to TRBJ2-1, with TRBD2 matching 10 bases. The V and J ends lost 4 bases and 6 bases, in that order; junction bases with no gene match: 6. The CDR3 covers 15 residues. Per the germline V gene, CDR1 is MDHEN and CDR2 is SYDVKM. In nucleotides, the CDR3 is TGTGCCAGCAGTTCAACGACTAGCGGGTTCAATGAGCAGTTCTTC. It codes for CASSSTTSGFNEQFF. The full variable domain, rest sourced from reference TRBV28 and TRBJ2-1, is DVKVTQSSRYLVKRTGEKVFLECVQDMDHENMFWYRQDPGLGLRLIYFSYDVKMKEKGDIPEGYSVSREKKERFSLILESASTNQTSMYLCASSSTTSGFNEQFFGPGTRLTVL.

The table lists this clone with many counts. The V and J genes are TRBV6-1 and TRBJ2-3; D gene ambiguous. V lost 1 base and J 0 bases, leaving 8 bases between the germline ends. The CDR3 has 15 residues. Looked up from germline, CDR1 is MNHNS and CDR2 is SASEGT. Here the CDR3 reads CASSEELQSTDTQYF. The CDR3 DNA sequence: TGTGCCAGCAGTGAAGAGTTGCAAAGCACAGATACGCAGTATTTT.

The chain joins TRBV5-1 to TRBJ1-1, with unresolved D. With 2 bases removed from V and 0 bases from J, the gap between germline ends came to 8 bases. The CDR3 is 14 residues long. Germline loops: CDR1 SGHRS, CDR2 YFSETQ. This chain's CDR3 is CASSFREVNTEAFF. The CDR3 nucleotides are TGCGCCAGCAGCTTCCGGGAAGTGAACACTGAAGCTTTCTTT.

This rearrangement joins TRBV29-1 to TRBJ1-2; D is uncertain. The CDR3 is 11 residues long. Trimming shortened V by 3 bases and J by 6 bases, and 8 bases separated the two germline ends. Germline loops: CDR1 SQVTM, CDR2 ANQGSEA. For the CDR3, the DNA is TGCAGCGTTGATTATAGGGATGGCTACACCTTC. It is translated as CSVDYRDGYTF.

This chain links TRBV2 with TRBJ2-7; no reliable D call. The CDR3 runs to 11 residues. Trimming removed 4 bases at V and 3 bases at J, with 4 bases between. Germline lookup yields CDR1 SNHLY and CDR2 FYNNEI. The CDR3 coding sequence is TGTGCCAGCAGTGGAATCTACGAGCAGTACTTC. Translated, it gives CASSGIYEQYF.

This clone appeared once. The V gene is TRBV29-1, the J gene TRBJ2-7, with D possibly called TRBD1 or TRBD2 (5 bases each). Germline lookup yields CDR1 SQVTM and CDR2 ANQGSEA. This CDR3 is built from 13 residues. Trimming removed 1 base at V and 0 bases at J, with 7 bases between. CDR3 loop: CSVEGDLSYEQYF. The CDR3 DNA is TGCAGCGTTGAAGGGGACCTCTCCTACGAGCAGTACTTC.

The J gene is TRBJ2-7, the V gene TRBV7-9, with TRBD1 matching over 12 bases. V gave up 3 bases and J gave up 5 bases; unmatched junction bases: 8. CDR1 SEHNR and CDR2 FQNEAQ come from the germline V gene (reference sequence). The CDR3 runs 16 residues. The DNA for the CDR3 is TGTGCCAGCAGCTTCCCCGCCGGGACAGGGGGCGACGAGCAGTACTTC. Encoded protein: CASSFPAGTGGDEQYF.

This sequence joins TRBV4-1 and TRBJ1-4, with 9 bases identical to TRBD1. This CDR3 is built from 15 residues. CDR1 is MGHRA and CDR2 is YSYEKL in the germline V gene. Trimming took 2 bases from V and 8 from J; bases not matched to a gene: 6. The CDR3 DNA reads as TGCGCCAGCAGCCAAACCGGGACAGGGCACGAAAAACTGTTTTTT. The encoded protein is CASSQTGTGHEKLFF.

This clone was observed a few times. The V and J genes are TRBV3-1 (or the pseudogene TRBV3-2) and TRBJ1-3; 7 bases are shared with TRBD1. The CDR3 sequence is 19 residues long. V shed 0 bases and J 0 bases; nucleotides not matched to a gene: 11. Per the germline V gene, CDR1 is LGHDT and CDR2 is YNNKEL (reference sequence). The CDR3 reads CASSQDRRTGDYSGNTIYF. Written as DNA, the CDR3 is TGTGCCAGCAGCCAAGATAGGAGGACAGGTGACTACTCTGGAAACACCATATATTTT.

CDR3 protein: CASSLPGTGPWGAKNIQYF. The CDR3 coding sequence is TGCGCCAGCAGCTTGCCCGGGACAGGGCCCTGGGGAGCCAAAAACATTCAGTACTTC. This chain links TRBV5-1 with TRBJ2-4; 9 bases are a match to TRBD1. The CDR3 consists of 19 residues. The V gene end was trimmed by 1 base and the J gene end by 0 bases; junction bases not matched to a gene: 11. CDR1 and CDR2 from the germline V gene are SGHRS and YFSETQ. The full variable domain, its missing parts supplied by reference TRBV5-1 and TRBJ2-4, is KAGVTQTPRYLIKTRGQQVTLSCSPISGHRSVSWYQQTPGQGLQFLFEYFSETQRNKGNFPGRFSGRQFSNSRSEMNVSTLELGDSALYLCASSLPGTGPWGAKNIQYFGAGTRLSVL.

The chain combines TRBV28 with TRBJ2-7; D may correspond to TRBD1 or TRBD2 (6 bases each). This CDR3 region has 14 residues. Germline assignment: CDR1 MDHEN and CDR2 SYDVKM. The V end lost 10 bases, the J end lost 0 bases, and 16 bases lay between the germline ends. The CDR3: CATTYGGSSYEQYF. The CDR3 DNA reads TGTGCCACCACCTACGGGGGCAGCTCCTACGAGCAGTACTTC.

The V and J genes are TRBV6-1 and TRBJ1-2, with D hard to call. Germline V gene data show CDR1 as MNHNS and CDR2 as SASEGT. V lost 1 base, J lost 6 bases, and 9 bases lay in between. The CDR3 spans 13 residues. CDR3 DNA: TGTGCCAGCAGTGAAGAGGGTTTGGATGGCTACACCTTC. This gives the protein CASSEEGLDGYTF.

The J gene is TRBJ1-1, the V gene TRBV19, with 9 bases identical to TRBD1. The trim removed 3 bases at V and 4 bases at J, leaving 6 bases unmatched. The V gene's germline CDR1 is LNHDA and CDR2 SQIVND (reference sequence). The CDR3 runs 15 residues. This chain's CDR3 is CASSIGTGWSTEAFF. CDR3 in DNA: TGTGCCAGTAGTATTGGGACAGGGTGGTCCACTGAAGCTTTCTTT. Complete variable domain (other parts from reference TRBV19 and TRBJ1-1): DGGITQSPKYLFRKEGQNVTLSCEQNLNHDAMYWYRQDPGQGLRLIYYSQIVNDFQKGDIAEGYSVSREKKESFPLTVTSAQKNPTAFYLCASSIGTGWSTEAFFGQGTRLTVV.

The chain links TRBV5-1 to TRBJ1-2; TRBD1 is a possible D gene (5 bases). CDR3 size: 15 residues. Trimming removed 6 bases from V and 5 bases from J, with 20 bases in between. Germline CDR1 reads SGHRS; CDR2 reads YFSETQ. The CDR3, as DNA: TGCGCCAGCAAACAGGAGACCGCTACCTCGTATGGCTACACCTTC. Translated, it gives CASKQETATSYGYTF.

The rearrangement uses TRBV28 and TRBJ1-3; TRBD1 aligns across 7 bases. Per the germline V gene, CDR1 is MDHEN and CDR2 is SYDVKM. The CDR3 extends over 14 amino acids. Losses at the gene ends were 2 bases for V and 12 bases for J; bases not matched to a gene: 10. The CDR3 region is CASSLTTGAGGIYF. DNA for the CDR3: TGTGCCAGCAGTTTAACTACAGGGGCCGGAGGCATATATTTT.

This chain connects TRBV27 to TRBJ1-1; D not resolved. This CDR3 has 14 amino acids. The V and J ends lost 3 bases and 1 base respectively, with 9 bases between them. CDR1 is MNHEY and CDR2 is SMNVEV in the germline V gene (reference sequence). The CDR3 DNA follows: TGTGCCAGCAGTTTTGGTTCGGCGAACACTGAAGCTTTCTTT. This gives the protein CASSFGSANTEAFF.